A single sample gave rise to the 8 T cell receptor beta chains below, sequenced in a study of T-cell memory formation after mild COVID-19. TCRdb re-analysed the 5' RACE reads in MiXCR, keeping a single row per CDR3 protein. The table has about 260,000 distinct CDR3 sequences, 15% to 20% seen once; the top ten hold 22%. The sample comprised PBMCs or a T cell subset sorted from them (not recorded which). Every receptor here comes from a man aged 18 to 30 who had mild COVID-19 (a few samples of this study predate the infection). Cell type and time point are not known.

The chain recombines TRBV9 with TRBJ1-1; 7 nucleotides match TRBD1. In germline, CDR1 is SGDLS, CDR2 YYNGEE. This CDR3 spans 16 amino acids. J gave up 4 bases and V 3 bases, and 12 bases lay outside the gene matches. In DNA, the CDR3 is TGTGCCAGCAGCGCCAGGGGACAGCGTCAGAGCACTGAAGCTTTCTTT. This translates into CASSARGQRQSTEAFF.

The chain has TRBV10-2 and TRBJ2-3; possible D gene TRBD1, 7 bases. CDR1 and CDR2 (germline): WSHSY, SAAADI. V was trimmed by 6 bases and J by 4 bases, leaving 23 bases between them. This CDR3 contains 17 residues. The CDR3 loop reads CASSDPASPGGPDTQYF. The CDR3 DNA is TGCGCCAGCAGCGACCCAGCTTCTCCAGGGGGGCCAGATACGCAGTATTTT.

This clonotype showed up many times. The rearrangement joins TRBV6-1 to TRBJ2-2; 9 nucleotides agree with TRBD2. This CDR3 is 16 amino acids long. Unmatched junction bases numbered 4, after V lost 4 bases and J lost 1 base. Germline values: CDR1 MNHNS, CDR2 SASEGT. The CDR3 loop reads CASSGPAGGNTGELFF. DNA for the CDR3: TGTGCCAGCAGTGGCCCAGCGGGGGGGAACACCGGGGAGCTGTTTTTT.

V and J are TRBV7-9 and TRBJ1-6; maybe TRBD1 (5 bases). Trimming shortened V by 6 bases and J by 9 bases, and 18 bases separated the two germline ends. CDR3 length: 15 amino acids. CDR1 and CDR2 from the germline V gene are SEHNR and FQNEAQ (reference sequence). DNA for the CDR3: TGTGCCAGCAGTGCCTGGGAACTCGGGACTTCACCCCTCCACTTT. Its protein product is CASSAWELGTSPLHF.

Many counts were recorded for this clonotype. CDR3 nucleotide sequence: TGTGCCAGCAGCTCGACAGGGTCCCAAGAGACCCAGTACTTC. This translates into CASSSTGSQETQYF. The chain links TRBV7-2 to TRBJ2-5, with 7 bases matching TRBD1. Unmatched junction bases numbered 3, after V lost 4 bases and J lost 1 base. The germline V gene encodes CDR1 SGHTA and CDR2 FQGNSA. The CDR3 is made up of 14 amino acids. Full variable domain (missing parts from reference TRBV7-2 and TRBJ2-5): GAGVSQSPSNKVTEKGKDVELRCDPISGHTALYWYRQSLGQGLEFLIYFQGNSAPDKSGLPSDRFSAERTGGSVSTLTIQRTQQEDSAVYLCASSSTGSQETQYFGPGTRLLVL.

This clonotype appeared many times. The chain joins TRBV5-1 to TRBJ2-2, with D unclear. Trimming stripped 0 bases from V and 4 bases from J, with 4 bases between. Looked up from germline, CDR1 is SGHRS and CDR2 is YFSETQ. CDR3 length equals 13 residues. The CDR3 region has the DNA TGCGCCAGCAGCTTGGCGTCCACCGGGGAGCTGTTTTTT. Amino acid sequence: CASSLASTGELFF.

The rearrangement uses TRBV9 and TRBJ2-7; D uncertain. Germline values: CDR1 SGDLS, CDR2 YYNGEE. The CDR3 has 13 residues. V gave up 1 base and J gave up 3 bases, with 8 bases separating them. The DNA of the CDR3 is TGTGCCAGCAGCGTATCTGATGTCTACGAGCAGTACTTC. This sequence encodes CASSVSDVYEQYF.

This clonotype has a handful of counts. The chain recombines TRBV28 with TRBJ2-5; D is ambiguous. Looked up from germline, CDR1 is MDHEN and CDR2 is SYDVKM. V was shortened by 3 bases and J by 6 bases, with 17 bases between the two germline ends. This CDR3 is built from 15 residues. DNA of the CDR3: TGTGCCAGCAGTTTTAGTGGCAGAGGTCATCAGACCCAGTACTTC. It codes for CASSFSGRGHQTQYF.